Given below is one T cell receptor (beta chain) in context. What it binds is unknown. This entry is derived from a study of OX40 agonist ivuxolimab in advanced cancers. Study-level results: Individuals who were partial responders at 0.1-3.0 mg/kg had clonal expansion that ranked among the lowest.

CDR1 and CDR2 from the germline V gene are LGHNA and YNFKEQ. With 3 bases removed from V and 0 bases from J, the gap between germline ends came to 8 bases. This CDR3 contains 14 residues. The table came from immunoSEQ multiplex PCR; TCRdb's copy has only in-frame clones and leaves some out. The sample yields approximately 92,000 clones, more than 95% seen once. This sample comprised CD4+ or CD8+ T cells sorted from blood, obtained in a trial of the OX40 agonist ivuxolimab. V gene TRBV4-2 combines with J gene TRBJ1-1; D is unresolved. This TCR came from an adult with an advanced solid tumor such as melanoma, head and neck, liver or kidney cancer. The CDR3: CASSQKEMNTEAFF. DNA of the CDR3: TGTGCCAGCAGCCAGAAAGAGATGAACACTGAAGCTTTCTTT.